This TCR beta chain was found in a study of OX40 agonist ivuxolimab in advanced cancers. Study-wide points: Researchers report that CD8+ T cells had, on average, more expanded clones than CD4+. Some patients without response likewise showed low normalized clonal expansion.

The table came from immunoSEQ multiplex PCR; TCRdb's copy has only in-frame clones and leaves some out. The table has tens of thousands of clones, approximately 89% seen once. Concerning this clone itself: The antigen remains undetermined.

Enrollment shut out patients with autoimmune disease history or systemic immunosuppression. The timepoints at which blood was sampled were baseline, cycle 4 day 1, and cycle 7 day 1. The CDR3 runs 13 residues. Germline assignment: CDR1 MGHDK and CDR2 SYGVNS. V lost 1 base, J lost 5 bases, and 8 bases lay in between. The rearrangement joins TRBV25-1 to TRBJ1-1; D gene unclear. The TCR was taken from an adult with an advanced solid tumor such as melanoma, head and neck, liver or kidney cancer. Material: CD4+ or CD8+ T cells sorted from blood, obtained in a trial of the OX40 agonist ivuxolimab. Here the CDR3 reads CASSEFRGTEAFF. CDR3 DNA: TGTGCCAGCAGTGAATTTAGAGGGACTGAAGCTTTCTTT.